The rows below give T cell receptor beta chains drawn from one sample of a study. A single record per CDR3 protein comes from TCRdb applying MiXCR to the 5' RACE reads. The table lists about 64,000 distinct CDR3 sequences, around a fifth of them singletons. The sample comprised memory CD4+ T cells sorted from a lymph node. These receptor sequences come from a female donor with breast cancer. Each CDR3 is given with its conserved first and last residue. Each record gives: clone size, D gene, V gene, J gene, CDR3 protein, CDR3 DNA. D genes are given only for firm matches. Not every row has a clone size; where given, it reads once, few, many or a size class.

abundance: .; d_gene: .; v_gene: TRBV7-3; j_gene: TRBJ1-2; CDR3aa: CASSGGRDDYGYTF; CDR3nt: TGTGCCAGCAGCGGAGGACGGGACGATTATGGCTACACCTTC
abundance: few; d_gene: TRBD1; v_gene: TRBV7-2; j_gene: TRBJ1-6; CDR3aa: CASSSDRAPNSPLHF; CDR3nt: TGTGCCAGCAGCTCGGACAGGGCGCCTAATTCACCCCTCCACTTC
abundance: .; d_gene: .; v_gene: TRBV6-5; j_gene: TRBJ2-5; CDR3aa: CASRRTVQETQYF; CDR3nt: TGTGCCAGCAGGAGGACAGTTCAAGAGACCCAGTACTTC
abundance: medium-sized; d_gene: .; v_gene: TRBV30; j_gene: TRBJ1-5; CDR3aa: CAWAVAEDQPQHF; CDR3nt: TGTGCCTGGGCGGTGGCGGAGGATCAGCCCCAGCATTTT
abundance: few; d_gene: TRBD1; v_gene: TRBV20-1; j_gene: TRBJ2-1; CDR3aa: CSAPSRDRGRNEQFF; CDR3nt: TGCAGTGCTCCCAGCAGGGACAGGGGGCGCAATGAGCAGTTCTTC
abundance: .; d_gene: TRBD2; v_gene: TRBV4-3; j_gene: TRBJ2-4; CDR3aa: CASSQGTSGAFSGPKNIQYF; CDR3nt: TGCGCCAGCAGCCAAGGGACTAGCGGGGCCTTTTCTGGGCCCAAAAACATTCAGTACTTC
abundance: few; d_gene: TRBD2; v_gene: TRBV4-1; j_gene: TRBJ2-5; CDR3aa: CASSPGTSGAETQYF; CDR3nt: TGCGCCAGCAGCCCCGGGACTAGCGGTGCAGAGACCCAGTACTTC
abundance: .; d_gene: .; v_gene: TRBV28; j_gene: TRBJ1-5; CDR3aa: CASSKEVGNQPQHF; CDR3nt: TGTGCCAGCAGTAAAGAGGTGGGCAATCAGCCCCAGCATTTT
abundance: .; d_gene: .; v_gene: TRBV28; j_gene: TRBJ2-5; CDR3aa: CASSGDTQETQYF; CDR3nt: TGTGCCAGCAGTGGGGACACCCAAGAGACCCAGTACTTC
abundance: many; d_gene: .; v_gene: TRBV5-1; j_gene: TRBJ2-2; CDR3aa: CASSEAPQTTNTGELFF; CDR3nt: TGCGCCAGCAGCGAGGCACCCCAAACCACGAACACCGGGGAGCTGTTTTTT
abundance: .; d_gene: .; v_gene: TRBV2; j_gene: TRBJ2-5; CDR3aa: CATSRVGRETQYF; CDR3nt: TGTGCCACATCCCGGGTGGGCAGAGAGACCCAGTACTTC
abundance: .; d_gene: TRBD1; v_gene: TRBV6-6; j_gene: TRBJ2-2; CDR3aa: CASGPRGQTTGELFF; CDR3nt: TGTGCCAGCGGACCAAGGGGACAGACAACCGGGGAGCTGTTTTTT
abundance: many; d_gene: TRBD2; v_gene: TRBV20-1; j_gene: TRBJ2-1; CDR3aa: CSARTSTEQFF; CDR3nt: TGCAGTGCTAGGACTAGCACTGAGCAGTTCTTC
abundance: medium-sized; d_gene: .; v_gene: TRBV6-5; j_gene: TRBJ1-3; CDR3aa: CASSSRRGEYRNTIYF; CDR3nt: TGTGCCAGCAGTTCCCGTCGGGGGGAGTACCGAAACACCATATATTTT
abundance: few; d_gene: .; v_gene: TRBV7-2; j_gene: TRBJ2-5; CDR3aa: CASSVGLGYQETQYF; CDR3nt: TGTGCCAGCAGCGTAGGACTGGGGTACCAAGAGACCCAGTACTTC
abundance: .; d_gene: TRBD1; v_gene: TRBV3-1; j_gene: TRBJ1-5; CDR3aa: CASSRDRGDQPQHF; CDR3nt: TGTGCCAGCAGCCGGGACAGGGGCGATCAGCCCCAGCATTTT
abundance: many; d_gene: TRBD2; v_gene: TRBV20-1; j_gene: TRBJ2-1; CDR3aa: CSAIHRLAAVGDEQFF; CDR3nt: TGCAGTGCGATCCACCGACTAGCGGCGGTGGGGGATGAGCAGTTCTTC
abundance: few; d_gene: TRBD2; v_gene: TRBV5-4; j_gene: TRBJ2-1; CDR3aa: CASSLVAGGPNEQFF; CDR3nt: TGTGCCAGCAGCTTGGTGGCGGGAGGCCCCAATGAGCAGTTCTTC
abundance: once; d_gene: .; v_gene: TRBV7-2; j_gene: TRBJ1-6; CDR3aa: CASSLFKMALHF; CDR3nt: TGTGCCAGCAGCTTATTTAAGATGGCCCTCCACTTT
abundance: .; d_gene: .; v_gene: TRBV5-6; j_gene: TRBJ2-1; CDR3aa: CASSLYSPSPHNEQFF; CDR3nt: TGTGCCAGCAGCCTATACAGTCCTAGCCCCCACAATGAGCAGTTCTTC
abundance: many; d_gene: .; v_gene: TRBV12-3/TRBV12-4; j_gene: TRBJ2-1; CDR3aa: CASSFFSSFYNEQFF; CDR3nt: TGTGCCAGCAGTTTTTTCTCTAGTTTCTACAATGAGCAGTTCTTC
abundance: many; d_gene: .; v_gene: TRBV5-1; j_gene: TRBJ1-1; CDR3aa: CASSLMSELTEAFF; CDR3nt: TGCGCCAGCAGCTTGATGTCGGAGTTGACTGAAGCTTTCTTT
abundance: .; d_gene: .; v_gene: TRBV29-1; j_gene: TRBJ2-7; CDR3aa: CSVAGNKDDEQNF; CDR3nt: TGCAGCGTTGCAGGGAATAAAGACGATGAGCAGAACTTC
abundance: .; d_gene: .; v_gene: TRBV2; j_gene: TRBJ2-1; CDR3aa: CASWQGTYNEQFF; CDR3nt: TGTGCCAGCTGGCAGGGCACCTACAATGAGCAGTTCTTC
abundance: .; d_gene: .; v_gene: TRBV4-3; j_gene: TRBJ2-6; CDR3aa: CASSQGRAGANVLTF; CDR3nt: TGCGCCAGCAGCCAAGGAAGAGCGGGGGCCAACGTCCTGACTTTC
abundance: .; d_gene: TRBD1; v_gene: TRBV20-1; j_gene: TRBJ2-5; CDR3aa: CSAASTRTGRETQYF; CDR3nt: TGCAGTGCTGCCTCCACCAGGACAGGTCGAGAGACCCAGTACTTC
abundance: many; d_gene: .; v_gene: TRBV28; j_gene: TRBJ1-5; CDR3aa: CASTKQGQPQHF; CDR3nt: TGTGCCAGCACCAAACAGGGTCAGCCCCAGCATTTT
abundance: many; d_gene: TRBD2; v_gene: TRBV5-1; j_gene: TRBJ2-3; CDR3aa: CASSPLGLAGEGPRLSRATDTQYF; CDR3nt: TGCGCCAGCAGCCCCCTTGGACTAGCGGGAGAGGGACCGAGGCTGTCCCGAGCCACAGATACGCAGTATTTT
abundance: many; d_gene: TRBD2; v_gene: TRBV20-1; j_gene: TRBJ2-1; CDR3aa: CSASLLGLAGGYEQFF; CDR3nt: TGCAGTGCTAGTTTGCTCGGTCTAGCGGGAGGATATGAGCAGTTCTTC